This T cell receptor beta chain was obtained from a study of cytomegalovirus exposure and HLA in healthy donors. Amplification used 60 Vbeta primers and 13 Jbeta primers. Clones were sequenced by immunoSEQ multiplex PCR, and TCRdb holds only the in-frame ones, with some missing. The repertoire includes about 130,000 clones, under 85% of them detected once, and over 3.5% sits in the top ten. This CDR3 comprises 14 residues. V shed 7 bases and J shed 0 bases, with 10 bases lying between them. Germline lookup yields CDR1 MNHNS and CDR2 SASEGT. This sequence originates from a woman aged 45-65 years in good health and CMV-seropositive. The genes are TRBV6-1 and TRBJ1-5; D remains ambiguous. What was sequenced was PBMCs. The CDR3 bases are TGTGCCAGCATCCAGGCTAATAGCAATCAGCCCCAGCATTTT. Translation: CASIQANSNQPQHF.